The next 19 T cell receptor beta chains were all read from a single sample in a study of T-cell reconstitution after alpha-beta-depleted transplantation in children. Unique molecular identifiers were incorporated when the TCRbeta library was constructed. TCRdb re-called the PCR reads through MiXCR, storing one row per CDR3 protein. The sample holds about 200,000 distinct CDR3 sequences; 6.6% are singletons and the top ten take approximately 6%. The sample consisted of PBMCs, taken before TCRalphabeta/CD19-depleted stem cell transplant. All receptors come from a boy under 10 years old with acute lymphoblastic leukemia, due to receive a stem cell transplant.

This clonotype was seen repeatedly, ten times or more. The chain links TRBV25-1 to TRBJ2-1; 9 nucleotides match TRBD2. J lost 0 bases, V lost 3 bases, and 9 bases had no gene match. This CDR3 has 18 amino acids. In germline, CDR1 is MGHDK, CDR2 SYGVNS. This CDR3 reads CASSDGSGRPSSYNEQFF. CDR3 nucleotide sequence: TGTGCCAGCAGTGATGGTAGCGGGAGACCCAGCTCCTACAATGAGCAGTTCTTC.

This clonotype has only a few counts. The rearrangement links TRBV20-1 to TRBJ2-4; D might be TRBD1 (5 bases). Trimming removed 3 bases from V and 0 bases from J, with 12 bases in between. Germline lookup yields CDR1 DFQATT and CDR2 SNEGSKA (reference sequence). The CDR3 runs 15 residues. The CDR3 loop reads CSARAGNGAKNIQYF. CDR3 sequence (DNA): TGCAGTGCTAGGGCAGGGAACGGAGCCAAAAACATTCAGTACTTC.

This clonotype was recorded at least ten times. This sequence joins TRBV11-2 and TRBJ2-5; D might be TRBD2 (6 bases). V was pared by 1 base and J by 9 bases, with 12 bases between. The CDR3 totals 13 residues. Germline values: CDR1 SGHAT, CDR2 FQNNGV. The CDR3 DNA reads as TGTGCCAGCAGCTTAGCCTCAACGGGGGCCCAGTACTTC. This codes for CASSLASTGAQYF.

At least ten counts were recorded for this clonotype. This rearrangement joins TRBV28 to TRBJ1-1, with D hard to call. CDR1 is MDHEN, CDR2 SYDVKM, per germline. V was clipped by 7 bases and J by 4 bases, with 16 bases between them. The CDR3 has 14 amino acids. The CDR3 region has the DNA TGTGCCAGCATATTAGGAACCTACCCCACTGAAGCTTTCTTT. It yields the protein CASILGTYPTEAFF.

This clonotype was observed at least ten times. The chain uses TRBV29-1 and TRBJ2-7, with D perhaps matching TRBD1 (5 bases). The CDR3 consists of 13 residues. Germline CDR1 is SQVTM and CDR2 is ANQGSEA. Trimming cost V 4 bases and J 0 bases, with 10 bases left between them. CDR3 amino acids: CSVANRFSYEQYF. The CDR3 coding sequence is TGCAGCGTTGCGAACAGGTTCTCCTACGAGCAGTACTTC.

The chain is built from TRBV28 and TRBJ2-5; D tentatively reads TRBD1 or TRBD2 (7 bases each). With 6 bases removed from V and 5 bases from J, the gap between germline ends came to 13 bases. Germline V gene lookup returns CDR1 MDHEN and CDR2 SYDVKM. The CDR3 spans 13 residues. CDR3 DNA: TGTGCCAGCAGGGGGAGGGGGCGGGAGACCCAGTACTTC. Protein: CASRGRGRETQYF. Using reference TRBV28 and TRBJ2-5 for the parts outside the CDR3, the full variable domain is DVKVTQSSRYLVKRTGEKVFLECVQDMDHENMFWYRQDPGLGLRLIYFSYDVKMKEKGDIPEGYSVSREKKERFSLILESASTNQTSMYLCASRGRGRETQYFGPGTRLLVL.

V gene TRBV7-2 combines with J gene TRBJ2-1, with 13 bases aligning to TRBD2. V dropped 2 bases and J dropped 9; count of bases not matched to a gene: 4. Germline CDR1 and CDR2: SGHTA and FQGNSA. The CDR3 sequence is 15 residues long. The CDR3 region has the DNA TGTGCCAGCAGCTTAACTAGCGGGGGGGCGTCTGAGCAGTTCTTC. It yields the protein CASSLTSGGASEQFF.

This clonotype has a handful of counts. The rearrangement uses TRBV9 and TRBJ1-2; D not resolved. V gave up 0 bases and J gave up 4 bases, with 16 bases separating them. The CDR3 is 16 residues long. Germline V gene lookup returns CDR1 SGDLS and CDR2 YYNGEE. This CDR3 is CASSVGLEGNLYGYTF. The CDR3 bases are TGTGCCAGCAGCGTAGGGCTGGAAGGGAACCTCTATGGCTACACCTTC.

There are many counts of this clonotype. The CDR3 region is CASSLAGRGLQETQYF. The CDR3 coding sequence is TGTGCCAGCAGTTTGGCAGGGAGAGGGCTTCAAGAGACCCAGTACTTC. The chain uses TRBV12-3 or TRBV12-4 and TRBJ2-5, with D possibly called TRBD1 or TRBD2 (5 bases each). CDR3 size: 16 residues. V was trimmed by 3 bases and J by 2 bases, leaving 16 bases between them.

This clonotype was observed many times. The J gene is TRBJ1-1, the V gene TRBV7-2, with D unresolved. V lost 0 bases, J lost 3 bases, and 5 bases lay in between. CDR1 is SGHTA, CDR2 FQGNSA, per germline. CDR3 length: 13 residues. The CDR3 region is CASSLARYTEAFF. The DNA of the CDR3 is TGTGCCAGCAGCTTAGCGCGGTACACTGAAGCTTTCTTT.

This clonotype was counted at least ten times. The chain combines TRBV5-1 with TRBJ2-7, with 9 bases aligning to TRBD1. CDR3 length equals 14 residues. Germline lookup yields CDR1 SGHRS and CDR2 YFSETQ. V was clipped by 4 bases and J by 2 bases; unmatched bases: 4. DNA of the CDR3: TGCGCCAGCAGCCTGACAGGGGGTACCTACGAGCAGTACTTC. Its protein is CASSLTGGTYEQYF.

In its sample, this clonotype was seen many times. The chain employs TRBV11-2 and TRBJ2-5; D remains unclear. The CDR3 is 12 amino acids. Germline CDR1 is SGHAT and CDR2 is FQNNGV. V lost 0 bases and J lost 10, with 9 bases in between. CDR3 DNA sequence: TGTGCCAGCAGCTTAGAGGGTTGGAGCCAGTACTTC. Translated, it gives CASSLEGWSQYF.

This clonotype was observed a few times. The chain has TRBV7-9 and TRBJ1-1, with no clear D. The CDR3 sequence is 13 residues long. V dropped 5 bases and J dropped 3 bases, with 10 bases sitting between them. Germline loops: CDR1 SEHNR, CDR2 FQNEAQ (reference sequence). The CDR3 sequence: CASSHEGDTEAFF. The DNA of the CDR3 is TGTGCCAGCAGCCATGAAGGAGACACTGAAGCTTTCTTT.

This clonotype was found many times. The gene calls are TRBV28 and TRBJ2-6; 7 nucleotides match TRBD1. V lost 6 bases, J lost 0 bases, and 8 bases stayed unmatched. This CDR3 is built from 17 residues. Germline V gene sequence: CDR1 MDHEN, CDR2 SYDVKM. The CDR3 DNA is TGTGCCAGCAGAGACAGGGTAGGGAGCTCTGGGGCCAACGTCCTGACTTTC. Its translation is CASRDRVGSSGANVLTF.

The table lists this clonotype with a few counts. V and J are TRBV28 and TRBJ2-7; D perhaps matches TRBD1 (5 bases). Germline CDR1 is MDHEN and CDR2 is SYDVKM. The V end lost 1 base, the J end lost 7 bases, and 5 bases lay between the germline ends. The CDR3 contains 11 residues. The CDR3 DNA is TGTGCCAGCAGTTTATACAGGGAGCAGTACTTC. This codes for CASSLYREQYF.

The chain employs TRBV7-2 and TRBJ2-3, with D possibly matching TRBD2 (7 bases). Germline assignment: CDR1 SGHTA and CDR2 FQGNSA. This CDR3 has 14 residues. Trimming took 4 bases from V and 6 from J, leaving 14 bases between them. DNA of the CDR3: TGTGCCAGCAGCTCTGGGGGCGGGAGTGATACGCAGTATTTT. Translating gives CASSSGGGSDTQYF.

This clonotype was detected ten times or more. The CDR3 coding sequence is TGCGCCAGCAGCCCCCGGACGAGCACAGATACGCAGTATTTT. It translates to CASSPRTSTDTQYF. The chain joins TRBV5-1 to TRBJ2-3; D unclear. This CDR3 is built from 14 residues. Trimming stripped 4 bases from V and 0 bases from J, with 9 bases between. Germline V gene sequence: CDR1 SGHRS, CDR2 YFSETQ.

Ten or more counts support this clonotype. This chain joins TRBV7-2 and TRBJ2-7; perhaps TRBD1 as D (6 bases). The V gene lost 2 bases and the J gene lost 0 bases, with 23 bases spanning the gap. The CDR3 contains 19 residues. Germline lookup yields CDR1 SGHTA and CDR2 FQGNSA. The CDR3 region has the DNA TGTGCCAGCAGCTTAAGGCGGGCCTCACAGGGAATCGGCTCCTACGAGCAGTACTTC. This encodes CASSLRRASQGIGSYEQYF.

This clonotype was counted many times. The junction shows a germline mismatch at one end, possibly a read error. The chain combines TRBV7-7 with TRBJ2-2; D perhaps matches TRBD1 (5 bases). The CDR3 spans 13 residues. Germline V gene sequence: CDR1 SSHAT, CDR2 FNYEAQ (reference sequence). CDR3: CASRAETVGELFF. In nucleotides, the CDR3 is TGTGCTAGCAGGGCGGAGACGGTCGGGGAGCTGTTTTTT.